This T cell receptor beta chain was retrieved from a study of blood T cell repertoires in COVID-19. Study-level background: There were acute and convalescent COVID-19 samples, and they came from the United States, Italy and Spain.

Patients in Seattle were enrolled during active infection, then followed longitudinally. Sequenced by immunoSEQ multiplex PCR; TCRdb stores in-frame clones only, minus some. The sample shows 250,000 to 350,000 clones, 91% of them seen only once. The specimen was peripheral blood. The sequence was collected from a woman aged 30 to 39 with COVID-19, enrolled during active disease.

The CDR3 sequence: CASSLSLAEGLVDEQFF. Written as DNA, the CDR3 is TGTGCCAGCAGCTTATCACTAGCGGAGGGCCTCGTGGATGAGCAGTTCTTC. This chain joins TRBV7-9 and TRBJ2-1; 8 nucleotides agree with TRBD2. This CDR3 region has 17 residues. J lost 8 bases, V lost 2 bases, and 14 bases had no gene match. Germline values: CDR1 SEHNR, CDR2 FQNEAQ (reference sequence).